A single TCR beta chain is shown here with its context. The sample holds a few counts of this clonotype. Its antigen is not yet known. Base qualities were left out, and no much larger clone turns up one base away. These data originate in a study of T cells after yellow fever vaccination (dated by TCRdb to about 2019). General notes on the study: The SMART-Seq v4 Ultra Low Input RNA kit was used to prepare libraries from fractions with low cell numbers. To track T-cell clones before and after primary and booster YFV17D yellow fever vaccination, bulk TCR alpha and beta repertoires were sequenced longitudinally. Two healthy male donors, one aged 18 to 29 and one aged 30 to 39 years, made up the cohort. Bulk PBMC replicates and cell subsets were isolated from blood drawn at multiple timepoints before and after both primary and secondary immunization.

TCR cDNA was made using 5'RACE template switching, a step that added a universal primer site and unique molecular identifiers. Priming for cDNA synthesis came from both the TCR alpha and TCR beta constant segments. Libraries were amplified in two PCR steps, with sample barcodes and sequencing adapters added in the second step. Sequencing of libraries was done on Illumina HiSeq 2500 (2x100 bp) or NovaSeq (2x150 bp). On the authors' methods: Reads were demultiplexed and collapsed into UMI consensus sequences with MIGEC, and V(D)J alignment was performed with MiXCR. Clonotypes responding to the vaccine were identified with edgeR on replicate PBMC samples, with the criteria of FDR below 0.01 and a log2 fold change above 5 up to day 15. Each bulk clonotype received a CD4 or CD8 identity based on whether the sequenced CD4 or CD8 repertoire contained that clonotype at higher abundance. TCRdb took the public reads, trimmed them with fastp at Q25, ran MiXCR for clone calling and kept in-frame beta chains. Entries are consolidated by CDR3 protein sequence, retaining the most common genes and DNA. The V and J calls and clone size are TCRdb's, not the authors'. The sample table shows just under 600,000 distinct CDR3 sequences, and approximately 15% are seen once. Clones ranked in the top ten supply around an eighth of the sample.

Results the study describes overall, beyond this receptor: After the booster, most clones that had expanded after primary vaccination were detected again (around 97% of CD4 and roughly nine tenths of CD8), suggesting broad maintenance of memory. Computational filtering was needed because FACS-sorted repertoires could contain abundant contaminating clonotypes from the bulk population. A small share of clonotypes occurred in both CD4 and CD8 compartments, likely arising from convergent recombination. Compared with the primary T-cell response, the secondary T-cell response was weaker but faster, peaking on day 5 rather than day 15. Only a couple of donors were included in the study, so the extent to which the findings can be generalized is limited.

There are 16 amino acids in the CDR3, from cysteine to phenylalanine inclusive. Only CDR3 DNA remains: 48 bases, in frame from the first base. The germline V and J ends show losses of 0 bases and 12 bases respectively, and no gene match explains 10 bases of the junction. The germline V gene specifies MNHNS as CDR1 and SASEGT as CDR2. In the paper's terms, the treatment or condition label means: live attenuated yellow fever vaccine strain. At every blood-draw timepoint, two biological replicates of bulk PBMCs were collected. PBMCs were isolated from peripheral blood using a standard Ficoll-Paque protocol. RNA was extracted with TriZol from bulk PBMCs, CD4 and CD8 fractions, and dextramer-positive and dextramer-negative fractions.

The sequence derives from a man younger than 40 who received the YFV17D yellow fever vaccine. The starting material was PBMCs, obtained on the day of the yellow fever booster vaccination. The V and J segments used are TRBV6-1 and TRBJ2-1; a stretch of 11 junction bases matches TRBD2. The CDR3 loop reads CASSEAPSSGRAGQFF. The DNA is as follows: TGTGCCAGCAGTGAAGCACCAAGTAGCGGGAGGGCCGGGCAGTTCTTC.